This is a list of T cell receptor beta chains from one sample in a study of T-cell reconstitution after alpha-beta-depleted transplantation in children. TCRdb reanalysed the PCR reads using MiXCR and keeps one entry per CDR3 protein. The sample has hundreds of thousands of distinct CDR3 sequences, around 15% seen once. Here the sequenced sample was PBMCs, mostly from graft donor cells, taken 360 days after TCRalphabeta/CD19-depleted stem cell transplant. These receptors all stem from a male patient aged 2-10 years who had a stem cell transplant for acute lymphoblastic leukemia, so the T cells may come from the graft donor. CDR3s include the opening cysteine and the closing phenylalanine or tryptophan.

v_gene	CDR3aa
TRBV6-2/TRBV6-3	CASSYPTGEQFF
TRBV5-6	CASSWSRGGATNEKLFF
TRBV7-2	CASSKGQGTYEQYF
TRBV2	CASILDQYNEQFF
TRBV28	CASSYDTYQPQHF
TRBV6-2/TRBV6-3	CASSYSGNGNTIYF
TRBV2	CASSVGTGPYNEQFF
TRBV29-1	CSVLPRLANYGYTF
TRBV20-1	CSARLETATDTQYF
TRBV6-1	CASSEVTAGGPQHF
TRBV29-1	CSAGTSYEQYF
TRBV19	CASSFPRGGRGNTEAFF
TRBV2	CASSAGEAGELFF
TRBV7-9	CASTGVAGGGETQYF
TRBV28	CASSLGQGGQPQHF
TRBV29-1	CSVEGGEGGYNEQFF
TRBV7-9	CASSPGGNTEAFF
TRBV6-2/TRBV6-3	CASSYGTGEYNEQFF
TRBV7-9	CASSLVDGTGRTGYTF
TRBV5-1	CASSSGGFSGSSYEQYF
TRBV4-3	CASSQERWSGTVNEQFF